The 3 T cell receptor beta chains given below trace back to one sample, sequenced in a study of shared clonotypes between healthy human individuals. Terminally differentiated effector memory CD45RA+ cells were excluded by CCR7 positive selection of CD45RO-negative cells. Using immunoSEQ multiplex PCR, the repertoire was profiled, and TCRdb retains in-frame clones only, with some absent. The data show some 2,000,000 clones, just under 95% seen once. Sequenced material: naive CD8+ T cells sorted from blood. Source of these receptors: a man aged 18 to 35 in good health.

This chain connects TRBV28 to TRBJ1-4, with 9 bases matching TRBD1. The junction had 9 bases not matched to a gene; V was cut back by 2 bases and J by 8 bases. The germline gives CDR1 MDHEN, CDR2 SYDVKM. This CDR3 is 16 amino acids long. The CDR3 nucleotides read TGTGCCAGCAGTTTACTTCCGGGACAGGGTCGGGAAAAACTGTTTTTT. Residues: CASSLLPGQGREKLFF. The full variable domain, completed using reference TRBV28 and TRBJ1-4, is DVKVTQSSRYLVKRTGEKVFLECVQDMDHENMFWYRQDPGLGLRLIYFSYDVKMKEKGDIPEGYSVSREKKERFSLILESASTNQTSMYLCASSLLPGQGREKLFFGSGTQLSVL.

This clone was recorded once. The gene calls are TRBV5-4 and TRBJ2-3; TRBD2 agrees at 11 bases. The J segment lost 3 bases and the V segment lost 4 bases, leaving 4 bases of the junction unmatched. The germline gives CDR1 SGHNT, CDR2 YYREEE (reference sequence). This CDR3 region has 15 residues. CDR3 in DNA: TGTGCCAGCAGCGGGGGACTAGCGGTTACAGATACGCAGTATTTT. It encodes CASSGGLAVTDTQYF.

In regard to this clone: Other nucleotide sequences in the sample specify the same CDR3. The J gene is TRBJ2-3, the V gene TRBV5-1; 10 bases fit TRBD1. Looked up from germline, CDR1 is SGHRS and CDR2 is YFSETQ. This CDR3 has 15 residues. The V gene end was trimmed by 4 bases and the J gene end by 1 base; junction bases not matched to a gene: 3. CDR3 sequence: CASSTGTGGTDTQYF. CDR3 bases: TGCGCCAGCAGCACAGGGACAGGGGGCACAGATACGCAGTATTTT.